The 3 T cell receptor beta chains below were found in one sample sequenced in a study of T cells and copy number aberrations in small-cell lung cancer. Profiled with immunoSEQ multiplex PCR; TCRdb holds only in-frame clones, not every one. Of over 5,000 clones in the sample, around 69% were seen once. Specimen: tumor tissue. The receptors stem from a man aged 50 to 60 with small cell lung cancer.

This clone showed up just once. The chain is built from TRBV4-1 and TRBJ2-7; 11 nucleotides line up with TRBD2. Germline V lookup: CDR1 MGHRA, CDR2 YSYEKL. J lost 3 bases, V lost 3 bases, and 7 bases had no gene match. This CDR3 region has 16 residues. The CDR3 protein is CASSQTTSGALYEQYF. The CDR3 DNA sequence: TGCGCCAGCAGCCAGACGACTAGCGGGGCCCTCTACGAGCAGTACTTC.

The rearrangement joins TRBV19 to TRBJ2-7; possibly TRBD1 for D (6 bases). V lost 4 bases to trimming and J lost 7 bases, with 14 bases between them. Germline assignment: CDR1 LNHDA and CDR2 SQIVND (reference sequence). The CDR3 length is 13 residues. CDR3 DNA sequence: TGTGCCAGTAGTACGGGGACATCCGGGGAGCAGTACTTC. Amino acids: CASSTGTSGEQYF.

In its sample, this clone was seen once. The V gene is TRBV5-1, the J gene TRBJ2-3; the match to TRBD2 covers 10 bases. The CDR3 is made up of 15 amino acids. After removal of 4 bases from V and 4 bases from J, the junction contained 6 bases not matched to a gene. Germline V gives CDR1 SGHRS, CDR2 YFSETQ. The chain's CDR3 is CASSHSGRGADTQYF. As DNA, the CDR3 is TGCGCCAGCAGCCACAGCGGGAGGGGGGCAGATACGCAGTATTTT. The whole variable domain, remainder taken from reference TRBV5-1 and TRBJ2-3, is KAGVTQTPRYLIKTRGQQVTLSCSPISGHRSVSWYQQTPGQGLQFLFEYFSETQRNKGNFPGRFSGRQFSNSRSEMNVSTLELGDSALYLCASSHSGRGADTQYFGPGTRLTVL.